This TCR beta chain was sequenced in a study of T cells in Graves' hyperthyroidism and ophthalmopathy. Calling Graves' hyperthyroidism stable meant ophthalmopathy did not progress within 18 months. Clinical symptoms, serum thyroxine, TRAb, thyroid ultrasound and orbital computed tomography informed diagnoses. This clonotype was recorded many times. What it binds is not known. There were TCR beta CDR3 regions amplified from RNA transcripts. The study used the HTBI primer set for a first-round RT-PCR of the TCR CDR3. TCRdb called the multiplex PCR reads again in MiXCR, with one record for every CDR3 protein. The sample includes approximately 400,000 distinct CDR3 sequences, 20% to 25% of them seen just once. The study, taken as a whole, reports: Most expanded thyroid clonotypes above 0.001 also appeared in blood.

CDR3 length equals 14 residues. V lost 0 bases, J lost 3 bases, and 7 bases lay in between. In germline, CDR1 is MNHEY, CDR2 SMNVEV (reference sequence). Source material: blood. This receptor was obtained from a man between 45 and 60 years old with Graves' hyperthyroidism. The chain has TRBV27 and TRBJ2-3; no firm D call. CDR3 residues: CASSLSETTDTQYF. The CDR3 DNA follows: TGTGCCAGCAGTTTATCGGAAACAACAGATACGCAGTATTTT.